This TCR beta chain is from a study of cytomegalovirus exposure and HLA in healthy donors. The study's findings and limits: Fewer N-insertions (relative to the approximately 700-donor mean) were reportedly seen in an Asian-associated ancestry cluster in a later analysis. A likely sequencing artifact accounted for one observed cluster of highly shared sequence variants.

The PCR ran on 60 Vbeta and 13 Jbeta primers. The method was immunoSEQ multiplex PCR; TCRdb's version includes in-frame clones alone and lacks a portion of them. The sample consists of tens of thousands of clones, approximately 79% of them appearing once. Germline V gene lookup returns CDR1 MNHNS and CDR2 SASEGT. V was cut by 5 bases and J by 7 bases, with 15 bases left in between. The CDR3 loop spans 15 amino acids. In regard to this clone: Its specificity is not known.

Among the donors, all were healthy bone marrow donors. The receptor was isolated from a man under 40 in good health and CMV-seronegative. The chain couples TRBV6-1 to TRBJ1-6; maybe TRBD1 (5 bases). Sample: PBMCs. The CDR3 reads CASSFKGGTNSPLHF. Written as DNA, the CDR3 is TGTGCCAGCAGTTTCAAAGGCGGGACGAATTCACCCCTCCACTTT.